Each of the 9 T cell receptor beta chains below was sequenced from the same sample in a study of shared clonotypes between healthy human individuals. Data came from immunoSEQ multiplex PCR; TCRdb stores just in-frame clones and leaves some out. The sample lists 1.6 million or so clones, around 98.5% occurring once. Sequenced material: naive CD4+ T cells sorted from blood. Subset given: CD45RA+ positively selected. These receptors came from a young man in good health.

The genes are TRBV5-1 and TRBJ2-7; 7 nucleotides line up with TRBD1. The CDR3 runs to 12 residues. Germline values: CDR1 SGHRS, CDR2 YFSETQ. V dropped 4 bases and J dropped 5; count of bases not matched to a gene: 3. CDR3 DNA sequence: TGCGCCAGCAGCGTTGACAGGGACGAGCAGTACTTC. This sequence encodes CASSVDRDEQYF.

V is TRBV23-1 and J is TRBJ2-1; TRBD2 agrees at 13 bases. TRBV23-1 is filed as an ORF, its function uncertain. The CDR3 contains 18 residues. The V and J ends lost 0 bases and 8 bases, in that order; junction bases with no gene match: 10. The CDR3 sequence: CASSQSRTSGRVSYEQFF. The CDR3 coding sequence is TGCGCCAGCAGTCAATCGAGAACTAGCGGGAGGGTAAGCTATGAGCAGTTCTTC.

V gene TRBV11-3 combines with J gene TRBJ2-1, with D perhaps being TRBD1 or TRBD2 (5 bases each). Looked up from germline, CDR1 is SGHNT and CDR2 is YENEEA. The CDR3 runs 20 residues. The ends were cut back, 4 bases at V and 3 bases at J, with 28 bases in the middle. The CDR3 DNA reads as TGTGCCAGCAGCTCCTATTACCCGGCGCGTTCGGGGACGGGCTACAATGAGCAGTTCTTC. This sequence encodes CASSSYYPARSGTGYNEQFF. The variable domain in full, with the rest retrieved from reference TRBV11-3 and TRBJ2-1, is EAGVVQSPRYKIIEKKQPVAFWCNPISGHNTLYWYLQNLGQGPELLIRYENEEAVDDSQLPKDRFSAERLKGVDSTLKIQPAELGDSAVYLCASSSYYPARSGTGYNEQFFGPGTRLTVL.

The V and J genes are TRBV14 and TRBJ2-7, with D possibly being TRBD1 (6 bases). Germline V lookup: CDR1 SGHDN, CDR2 FVKESK. Trimming took 0 bases from V and 5 from J, leaving 17 bases between them. The CDR3 runs to 16 residues. The CDR3 loop is CASSQDLGRGFDEQYF. CDR3 DNA sequence: TGTGCCAGCAGCCAAGATCTGGGCAGGGGATTCGACGAGCAGTACTTC.

This sequence joins TRBV28 and TRBJ1-4; D possibly corresponds to TRBD1 (6 bases). The CDR3 sequence is 14 residues long. Germline CDR1 is MDHEN and CDR2 is SYDVKM. The V and J ends lost 5 bases and 6 bases respectively, with 13 bases between them. The CDR3 protein is CASSPGTRDEKLFF. The CDR3 DNA sequence: TGTGCCAGCAGTCCGGGGACAAGGGATGAAAAACTGTTTTTT.

The rearrangement links TRBV5-4 to TRBJ2-7; the D gene is possibly TRBD1 (6 bases). The V gene's germline CDR1 is SGHNT and CDR2 YYREEE (reference sequence). This CDR3 is 15 amino acids long. The ends were cut back, 0 bases at V and 3 bases at J, with 13 bases in the middle. CDR3 bases: TGTGCCAGCAGCTTGGGGAACCGGGACATCTACGAGCAGTACTTC. It codes for CASSLGNRDIYEQYF.

V is TRBV5-1 and J is TRBJ2-1; TRBD2 agrees at 7 bases. Unmatched junction bases numbered 0, after V lost 0 bases and J lost 3 bases. The CDR3 is 14 amino acids. The V gene's germline CDR1 is SGHRS and CDR2 YFSETQ. CDR3 coding DNA: TGCGCCAGCAGCTTGGGCGGGGGCTACAATGAGCAGTTCTTC. It specifies CASSLGGGYNEQFF.

The rearrangement links TRBV5-4 to TRBJ2-1; 10 nucleotides agree with TRBD2. The CDR3 totals 17 residues. V was pared by 0 bases and J by 3 bases, with 6 bases of the junction left unmatched. Germline V lookup: CDR1 SGHNT, CDR2 YYREEE (reference sequence). The CDR3 DNA follows: TGTGCCAGCAGCTTGGGGACTAGCGGAGGTCTCTACAATGAGCAGTTCTTC. It is translated as CASSLGTSGGLYNEQFF.

V usage is TRBV5-4 and J usage is TRBJ2-3, with 10 bases identical to TRBD2. There are 19 residues in the CDR3. The V and J ends lost 3 bases and 4 bases, in that order; junction bases with no gene match: 17. Germline V lookup: CDR1 SGHNT, CDR2 YYREEE (reference sequence). The chain's CDR3 is CASSSARASGSISPDTQYF. The CDR3 nucleotides are TGTGCCAGCAGCTCGGCGAGGGCTAGCGGGAGTATCTCTCCAGATACGCAGTATTTT.